This T cell receptor (beta chain) was sequenced during a study of shared clonotypes between healthy human individuals. Produced via immunoSEQ multiplex PCR; TCRdb's table is partial and in-frame only. The table lists about 2.5 million clones, less than 95% of them singletons, with 0.37% in the top ten. The CDR3 is 16 residues long. The ends were cut back, 3 bases at V and 2 bases at J, with 13 bases in the middle. The germline CDR1 and CDR2 sequences are KGHSH and LQKENI. This chain uses TRBV18 with TRBJ2-2; D is unclear. Sequencing was done on a sample of naive CD4+ T cells from PBMCs. Subset meaning: CD45RA+ positively selected. The source of this sequence is a man aged 18 to 29 in good health. Some clones in this sample may be carry-over from other donors' samples. CDR3 sequence reads: CASSPFGGENTGELFF. CDR3 nucleotide sequence: TGTGCCAGCTCACCTTTTGGCGGAGAAAACACCGGGGAGCTGTTTTTT.